A selection of T cell receptor beta chains follows, all from one sample in a study of shared clonotypes between healthy human individuals. TCRdb's copy holds only in-frame clones and misses some; the assay was immunoSEQ multiplex PCR. The sample has 1.5 million to 2.5 million clones, roughly 95% seen once. The sequencing sample was made of naive CD8+ T cells sorted from blood. The receptors were gathered from a man aged 18 to 30 in good health. Each CDR3 is given with its conserved first and last residue. D genes are given only for firm matches. Size tells how often a clone was seen (once, few, many) or the class of an expanded clone, and some rows leave it out.

>TRBV30|.|.|TRBJ1-5
TGTGCCTGGAGTGTCGACGAGGGTCAGCCCCAGCATTTT
CAWSVDEGQPQHF
>TRBV6-1|.|.|TRBJ1-2
TGTGCCAGCAGTGAAGCGCGAGGCTTCTATGGCTACACCTTC
CASSEARGFYGYTF
>TRBV4-1|.|.|TRBJ1-6
TGCGCCAGCAGCCTCAGGACTGCCGTCCAGAATAATTCACCCCTCCACTTT
CASSLRTAVQNNSPLHF
>TRBV4-1|.|.|TRBJ2-2
TGCGCCAGCGAAGCGGACCTATTAACCGGGGAGCTGTTTTTT
CASEADLLTGELFF
>TRBV29-1|.|.|TRBJ2-7
TGCAGCGTTGTTTCTTACGAGCAGTACTTC
CSVVSYEQYF
>TRBV4-1|.|.|TRBJ2-1
TGCGCCAGCAGCCCTAGAGGGGCGGGGTGGGACAATGAGCAGTTCTTC
CASSPRGAGWDNEQFF
>TRBV4-1|.|TRBD1|TRBJ2-7
TGCGCCAGCAGCCAAGCGACAGGGTCGAGCTCCTACGAGCAGTACTTC
CASSQATGSSSYEQYF
>TRBV7-9|.|.|TRBJ1-2
TGTGCCAGCAGCATCCACGGGACGCTGGACCACTATGGCTACACCTTC
CASSIHGTLDHYGYTF
>TRBV27|.|.|TRBJ2-2
TGTGCCAGCAGTTATGCGGTCGGGGCGAACACCGGGGAGCTGTTTTTT
CASSYAVGANTGELFF
>TRBV10-1|.|.|TRBJ2-3
TGCGCCAGCAGTGCCAGGGGCGGCGATACGCAGTATTTT
CASSARGGDTQYF
>TRBV6-1|.|.|TRBJ1-5
TGTGCCAGCAGTGGAGACAGCTATCAGCCCCAGCATTTT
CASSGDSYQPQHF
>TRBV9|once|.|TRBJ2-1
TGTGCCAGCACCGAAGCGGCGGAAGATTACAATGAGCAGTTCTTC
CASTEAAEDYNEQFF
>TRBV30|.|.|TRBJ1-3
TGTGCCTGGACGGTTCAGGGGCTCGCGAGCGCTGGAAACACCATATATTTT
CAWTVQGLASAGNTIYF
>TRBV9|.|TRBD2|TRBJ2-1
TGTGCCAGCAGCGTAGAAAGGGGAGGGGATGAGCAGTTCTTC
CASSVERGGDEQFF
>TRBV19|.|.|TRBJ1-1
TGTGCCAGTAGTATTGGTCACACTGAAGCTTTCTTT
CASSIGHTEAFF
>TRBV7-9|.|TRBD2|TRBJ2-1
TGTGCCAGCAGCTTTGCGGGAGGCTCCTACAATGAGCAGTTCTTC
CASSFAGGSYNEQFF
>TRBV7-7|.|TRBD1|TRBJ2-7
TGTGCTAGCAGCTCGGGGACAGGGGCCTACGAGCAGTACTTC
CASSSGTGAYEQYF
>TRBV19|.|TRBD1|TRBJ2-2
TGTGCCAGTACCTGGACAGGGGCTTACACCGGGGAGCTGTTTTTT
CASTWTGAYTGELFF
>TRBV7-9|.|TRBD1|TRBJ2-7
TGTGCCAGCAGCACCCCCGGGACAGGGTCGGGGGAGCAGTACTTC
CASSTPGTGSGEQYF
>TRBV7-6|.|.|TRBJ2-1
TGTGCCAGCAGCTTAGTTCAGTCTTTCTACAATGAGCAGTTCTTC
CASSLVQSFYNEQFF
>TRBV7-9|.|.|TRBJ1-1
TGTGCCAGCAGCTTAGGGGGAGAAGGACTGAACACTGAAGCTTTCTTT
CASSLGGEGLNTEAFF
>TRBV5-1|.|.|TRBJ2-3
TGCGCCAGCAGCTTGAGGGGGTTGGCAGATACGCAGTATTTT
CASSLRGLADTQYF
>TRBV4-3|.|.|TRBJ2-3
TGCGCCAGCAGCCAAGCTGGAGCGACAGATACGCAGTATTTT
CASSQAGATDTQYF
>TRBV5-4|.|.|TRBJ2-1
TGTGCCAGCAGCTTTGGGGCTACCCCTGACTACAATGAGCAGTTCTTC
CASSFGATPDYNEQFF
>TRBV5-6|.|.|TRBJ2-3
TGTGCCAGCAGCTTGGAAACCAGATCCAAGGATACGCAGTATTTT
CASSLETRSKDTQYF
>TRBV6-6|.|TRBD1|TRBJ1-3
TGTGCCAGCAGACCCCAGGGGGCTGGAAACACCATATATTTT
CASRPQGAGNTIYF
>TRBV7-6|.|.|TRBJ1-1
TGTGCCAGCAGCCCCAGTATTTGGGCAGTCGAAGCTTTCTTT
CASSPSIWAVEAFF
>TRBV11-2|.|TRBD2|TRBJ2-1
TGTGCCAGCAGCTTAAGTCTAGCGGGGGTTAGCTCCTACAATGAGCAGTTCTTC
CASSLSLAGVSSYNEQFF
>TRBV9|.|TRBD2|TRBJ2-3
TGTGCCAGCAGCGCCACAGGACTAGATGGGGATACGCAGTATTTT
CASSATGLDGDTQYF
>TRBV12-5|once|.|TRBJ2-1
TGTGCTTCTAGCCTTGAATTCTACAATGAGCAGTTCTTC
CASSLEFYNEQFF
>TRBV11-1|.|.|TRBJ2-1
TGTGCCAGCAGCCCCGAAGGGTTATCCTACAATGAGCAGTTCTTC
CASSPEGLSYNEQFF
>TRBV5-4|.|.|TRBJ2-1
TGTGCCAGCAGCATTTTAGCTGGTGAGCAGTTCTTC
CASSILAGEQFF
>TRBV19|.|.|TRBJ2-2
TGTGCCAGTAGTATTCCCCGACAGAGCACCGGGGAGCTGTTTTTT
CASSIPRQSTGELFF
>TRBV4-3|.|.|TRBJ2-7
TGCGCCAGCAGCCAAGATCTTGAGCTCTACGAGCAGTACTTC
CASSQDLELYEQYF
>TRBV5-8|.|.|TRBJ2-1
TGTGCCAGCAGCCCCGACAGAGACAATGAGCAGTTCTTC
CASSPDRDNEQFF
>TRBV13|.|TRBD1|TRBJ2-7
TGTGCCAGCAGCTCCCATACGGCCGGGACAGGGGGGGCCTACGAGCAGTACTTC
CASSSHTAGTGGAYEQYF
>TRBV7-9|.|.|TRBJ2-5
TGTGCCAGCAGCTTCTCCGGGACTCTCGGGGAGACCCAGTACTTC
CASSFSGTLGETQYF
>TRBV11-2|once|.|TRBJ1-3
TGTGCCAGCAGCTTAGGTGTCGGGGCCCTGGGATATTTT
CASSLGVGALGYF
>TRBV4-1|.|.|TRBJ2-7
TGCGCCAGCAGCCAAGTAGGGGAGGAGCAGTACTTC
CASSQVGEEQYF
>TRBV2|.|TRBD2|TRBJ2-3
TGTGCCAGCAGTGATGGCGGCGGGAGTCTCTTTCAGGATACGCAGTATTTT
CASSDGGGSLFQDTQYF
>TRBV5-6|once|TRBD1|TRBJ1-5
TGTGCCAGCAGCTTGGCCGGGACAGGGGTCAATCAGCCCCAGCATTTT
CASSLAGTGVNQPQHF
>TRBV11-2|.|TRBD1|TRBJ1-6
TGTGCCAGCAGCCCCCGACAGGGGTTCAATTCACCCCTCCACTTT
CASSPRQGFNSPLHF
>TRBV25-1|.|.|TRBJ2-7
TGTGGCCACTCAGACAGGAACTCCTACGAGCAGTACTTC
CGHSDRNSYEQYF
>TRBV29-1|.|.|TRBJ2-7
TGCAGCGTTGAGTCGGGGGTCTACGAGCAGTACTTC
CSVESGVYEQYF
>TRBV11-2|.|.|TRBJ2-7
TGTGCCAGCAGCATCGGGGTTGGGGCCTACGAGCAGTACTTC
CASSIGVGAYEQYF
>TRBV5-5|.|.|TRBJ2-7
TGTGCCAGCAGCTTACCTGCCTACGAGCAGTACTTC
CASSLPAYEQYF
>TRBV25-1|.|TRBD1|TRBJ1-1
TGTGCCAGCAGTCTACAGGGGGACACTGAAGCTTTCTTT
CASSLQGDTEAFF
>TRBV29-1|.|TRBD1|TRBJ2-1
TGCAGCGTTCGGGACAGCCCCAATGAGCAGTTCTTC
CSVRDSPNEQFF
>TRBV11-2|.|.|TRBJ1-1
TGTGCCAGCAGCTTAGTCCCCGTTTGGCAGAAGAACACTGAAGCTTTCTTT
CASSLVPVWQKNTEAFF
>TRBV6-5|.|.|TRBJ2-7
TGTGCCAGCAGTTACTCGGAGGGGGCGATTTTCTACGAGCAGTACTTC
CASSYSEGAIFYEQYF
>TRBV7-2|once|.|TRBJ2-1
TGTGCCAGCAGCTGGGAGAGCTACAATGAGCAGTTCTTC
CASSWESYNEQFF
>TRBV9|.|.|TRBJ1-4
TGTGCCAGCAGCAAATGGGGGGAAGGGGAAAAACTGTTTTTT
CASSKWGEGEKLFF
>TRBV4-3|once|TRBD2|TRBJ2-3
TGCGCCAGCAGCCGTTTACTAGGACTAGCGGACTTAACGGATACGCAGTATTTT
CASSRLLGLADLTDTQYF
>TRBV7-9|.|.|TRBJ2-7
TGTGCCAGCGCGGGTTACGGGGCCTACGAGCAGTACTTC
CASAGYGAYEQYF
>TRBV5-1|.|.|TRBJ1-6
TGCGCCAGCAGCTTGTCAGGGGCGGATAATTCACCCCTCCACTTT
CASSLSGADNSPLHF